This TCR beta chain was sequenced in a study of blood T cell repertoires in COVID-19. During active infection, Seattle patients enrolled and were then monitored through disease. Germline V CDR1 and CDR2: LNHNV, YYDKDF (reference sequence). There are 15 residues in the CDR3. V lost 1 base to trimming and J lost 8 bases; unmatched junction nucleotides: 0. Sequenced by immunoSEQ multiplex PCR; TCRdb stores in-frame clones only, minus some. The table includes around 280,000 clones, almost 90% detected once. The clonotype was recovered from a woman aged 25 to 45 with COVID-19, enrolled during active disease. The chain employs TRBV15 and TRBJ2-2; 14 nucleotides align to TRBD2. Sequencing was done on a sample of peripheral blood. CDR3 nucleotide sequence: TGTGCCACCAGCAGAGGGACTAGCGGGAGGGGGGAGCTGTTTTTT. The encoded protein is CATSRGTSGRGELFF.